This T cell receptor (beta chain) appears in the sequencing data of a study of blood T cell repertoires in COVID-19. Patients of the Seattle cohort, enrolled during active infection, were followed longitudinally. Study processing details: The authors estimated nucleated cell counts from reference gene primer amplification. Measured with immunoSEQ multiplex PCR; TCRdb has only the in-frame clones, and not every one. V and J calls and clone size are given by that table; D and trimming were obtained from the DNA. The profile covers roughly 190,000 clones, with roughly 80% appearing a single time and more than 14% taken by the ten largest. The CDR3 extends over 16 amino acids. V gave up 4 bases and J gave up 4 bases; unmatched junction bases: 12. Germline CDR1 is SGHDN and CDR2 is FVKESK.

Specimen: peripheral blood. The rearrangement uses TRBV14 and TRBJ2-7, with 8 bases fitting TRBD2. This sequence originates from a woman aged 70-85 years with COVID-19, enrolled during active disease. The CDR3 reads CASSLFTGGGSYEQYF. The CDR3 DNA reads TGTGCCAGCAGCCTCTTTACGGGAGGGGGGTCATACGAGCAGTACTTC.